Included here is one T cell receptor (beta chain) sequence, with context. Assay: immunoSEQ multiplex PCR; the TCRdb copy retains only in-frame clones and omits some. The sample has roughly 84,000 clones, just over 90% seen once; the top ten hold 1.1% to 1.5%. This entry belongs to a study of T cell changes during pregnancy in multiple sclerosis. The TCR sequence derives from a female donor in good health, enrolled as a control in a pregnancy study. The sequencing here drew on peripheral blood, taken in the third trimester of pregnancy.

The CDR3 DNA reads as TGTGCCAGTAGTATATGGGACAGGGACGCTGAAGCTTTCTTT. It encodes CASSIWDRDAEAFF. V is TRBV19 and J is TRBJ1-1, with 9 bases aligning to TRBD1. The V gene's germline CDR1 is LNHDA and CDR2 SQIVND (reference sequence). CDR3 size: 14 residues. V trimming: 2 bases; J trimming: 6 bases; junction bases outside the gene matches: 4.